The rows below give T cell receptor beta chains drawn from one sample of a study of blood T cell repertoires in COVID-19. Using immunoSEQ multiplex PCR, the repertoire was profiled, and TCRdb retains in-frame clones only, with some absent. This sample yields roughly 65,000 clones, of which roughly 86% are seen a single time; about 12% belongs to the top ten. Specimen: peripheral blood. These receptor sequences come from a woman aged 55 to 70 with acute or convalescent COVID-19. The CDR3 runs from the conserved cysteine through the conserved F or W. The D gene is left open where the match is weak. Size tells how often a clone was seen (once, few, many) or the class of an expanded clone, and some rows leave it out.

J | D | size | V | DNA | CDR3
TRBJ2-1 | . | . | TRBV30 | TGTGCCTGGAGTGTTAGGGCTTACCAGGGCTCCTACAATGAGCAGTTCTTC | CAWSVRAYQGSYNEQFF
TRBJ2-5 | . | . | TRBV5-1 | TGCGCCAGCAGCTTGGCTACAGGGACCCCTCAAGAGACCCAGTACTTC | CASSLATGTPQETQYF
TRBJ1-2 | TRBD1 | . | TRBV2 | TGTGCCAGCAGGGGGAGGACAGGGACTAACTATGGCTACACCTTC | CASRGRTGTNYGYTF
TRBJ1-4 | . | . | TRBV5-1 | TGCGCCAGCAGCTTGTTCGGGGATCGTGAAAAACTGTTTTTT | CASSLFGDREKLFF
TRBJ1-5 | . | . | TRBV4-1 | TGCGCCAGCAGCCGGGCCCCTACAGAGTATAGCAATCAGCCCCAGCATTTT | CASSRAPTEYSNQPQHF
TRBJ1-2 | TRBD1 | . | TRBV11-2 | TGTGCCAGCAGCTTAAGTTTTGGTGGAAGGGACAGGGATGGCTACACCTTC | CASSLSFGGRDRDGYTF
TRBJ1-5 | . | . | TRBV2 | TGTGCCAGCAGTCTTAGAGGAACTCAACAGCCCCAGCATTTT | CASSLRGTQQPQHF
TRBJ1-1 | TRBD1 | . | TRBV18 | TGTGCCAGCTCACCCACAGGGGGTTCGGACACTGAAGCTTTCTTT | CASSPTGGSDTEAFF
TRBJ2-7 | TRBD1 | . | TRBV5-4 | TGTGCCAGCAGCTTCGACAGGGGCCAAACCTACGAGCAGTACTTC | CASSFDRGQTYEQYF
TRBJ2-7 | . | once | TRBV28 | TGTGCCAGCAGTATACAGGGCTCCTACGAGCAGTACTTC | CASSIQGSYEQYF
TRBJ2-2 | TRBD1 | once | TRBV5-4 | TGTGCCAGCAGCTTGGCGGACAGGGGGCGCGGGGAGCTGTTTTTT | CASSLADRGRGELFF
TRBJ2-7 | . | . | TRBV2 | TGTGCCAGCAGCCACGAAAGGGACAACTCCTACGAGCAGTACTTC | CASSHERDNSYEQYF
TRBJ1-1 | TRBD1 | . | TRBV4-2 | TGTGCCAGCAGCCAAGAATACAGGGGAGGTACTGAAGCTTTCTTT | CASSQEYRGGTEAFF
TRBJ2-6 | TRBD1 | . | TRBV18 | TGTGCCAGCTCACAGACGAATCCGGGACAGGGCGACTCTGGGGCCAACGTCCTGACTTTC | CASSQTNPGQGDSGANVLTF
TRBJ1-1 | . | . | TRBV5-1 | TGCGCCAGCAATCAGGATCGGCCCGCTGAAGCTTTCTTT | CASNQDRPAEAFF
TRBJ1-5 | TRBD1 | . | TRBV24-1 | TGTGCCACCAGTCCAGTCAGGGGGACTCGGCCCCAGCATTTT | CATSPVRGTRPQHF
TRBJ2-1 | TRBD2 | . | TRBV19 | TGTGCCAGTAGTGTTAGACTAGCGGGCAATGAGCAGTTCTTC | CASSVRLAGNEQFF
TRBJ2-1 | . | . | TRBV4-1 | TGCGCCAGCAGCCAGGGACTCCTCGGGAATGAGCAGTTCTTC | CASSQGLLGNEQFF
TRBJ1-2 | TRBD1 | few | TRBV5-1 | TGCGCCAGCAGCTTAGAACCGAACGGACAGGGGGCGAACTATGGCTACACCTTC | CASSLEPNGQGANYGYTF
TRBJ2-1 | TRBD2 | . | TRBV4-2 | TGTGCCAGCAGCCCCGGGCCAGCGGGGGGGTTCGAGGGCTCCTACAATGAGCAGTTCTTC | CASSPGPAGGFEGSYNEQFF
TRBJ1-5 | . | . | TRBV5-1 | TGCGCCAGCAGCTTGTCGGGGGTTCGGGATCAGCCCCAGCATTTT | CASSLSGVRDQPQHF
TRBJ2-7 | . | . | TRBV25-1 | TGTGCCAGCAGCGGGGAATACTCCTACGAGCAGTACTTC | CASSGEYSYEQYF
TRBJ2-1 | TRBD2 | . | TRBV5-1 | TGCGCCAGCAGCTTGGGACTAGCGGGGGCATACAATGAGCAGTTCTTC | CASSLGLAGAYNEQFF
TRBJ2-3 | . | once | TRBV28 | TGTGCCAGCAGTTTACGCGGGACTCTCACAGATACGCAGTATTTT | CASSLRGTLTDTQYF
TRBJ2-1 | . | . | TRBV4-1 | TGCGCCAGCAGCCAAGCGGGGGTCGCTATCTATGAGCAGTTCTTC | CASSQAGVAIYEQFF
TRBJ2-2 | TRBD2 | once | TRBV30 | TGTGCCTGGAGGACGGGGGGTACCGGGGAGCTGTTTTTT | CAWRTGGTGELFF
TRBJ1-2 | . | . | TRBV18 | TGTGCCAGCTCTCTCCGACACGGGGATGGCTACACCTTC | CASSLRHGDGYTF
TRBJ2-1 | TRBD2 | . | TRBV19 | TGTGCCAGTAGTGGGGTAGCGGGGGCAAATGAGCAGTTCTTC | CASSGVAGANEQFF
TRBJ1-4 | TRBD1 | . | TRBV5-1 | TGCGCCAGCAGCTTGTTAGGACAGGGAGGGAGCGAAAAACTGTTTTTT | CASSLLGQGGSEKLFF
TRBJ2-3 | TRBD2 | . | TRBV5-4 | TGTGCCAGCAGCCAAAGGGCGGGGGGGCTCACAGATACGCAGTATTTT | CASSQRAGGLTDTQYF
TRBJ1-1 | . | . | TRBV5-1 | TGCGCGTCAAGCTGGGCGGGTATGAACACTGAAGCTTTCTTT | CASSWAGMNTEAFF